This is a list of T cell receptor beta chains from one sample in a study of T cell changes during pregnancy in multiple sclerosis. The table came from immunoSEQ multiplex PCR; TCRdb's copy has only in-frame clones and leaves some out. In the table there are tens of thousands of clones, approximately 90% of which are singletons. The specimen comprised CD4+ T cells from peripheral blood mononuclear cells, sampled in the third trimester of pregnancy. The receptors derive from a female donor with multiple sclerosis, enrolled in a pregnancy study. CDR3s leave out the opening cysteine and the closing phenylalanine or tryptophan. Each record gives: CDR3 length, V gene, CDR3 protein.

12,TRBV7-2,ASSLFPVNTEAF
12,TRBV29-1,SVVASGLTETQY
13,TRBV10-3,AISMTEQGGYGYT
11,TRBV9,ASSEGGTDTQY
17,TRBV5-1,ASSLGLGSLQGGSYEQY
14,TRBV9,ASSEPRQGASYGYT
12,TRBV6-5,ASSSREANYGYT
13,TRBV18,ASSPTGRMNTEAF
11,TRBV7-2,ASSLNQGEEQF
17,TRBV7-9,ASSLDRGPPRGGANVLT
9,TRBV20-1,SAAQAYGYT
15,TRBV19,ASSIGESGRVPNEQF
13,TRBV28,ASSLGQGITGELF
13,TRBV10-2,ASSEAGGRSNEQF
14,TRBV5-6,ASRTWSSGSAYEQY
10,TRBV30,AWSLGNYEQY
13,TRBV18,ASSRGTGGPYEQY
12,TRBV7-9,ASSLAGGYNEQF
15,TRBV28,ASSPPRGSRAKNIQY
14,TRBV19,ASSYGQGGSNQPQH
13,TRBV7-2,ASSLSRGGNQPQH
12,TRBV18,ASSPGQGGTEAF
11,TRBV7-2,ASTTRDNTEAF
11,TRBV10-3,AISDNPGDTQY
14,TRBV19,ASSIPRTSGSHERY